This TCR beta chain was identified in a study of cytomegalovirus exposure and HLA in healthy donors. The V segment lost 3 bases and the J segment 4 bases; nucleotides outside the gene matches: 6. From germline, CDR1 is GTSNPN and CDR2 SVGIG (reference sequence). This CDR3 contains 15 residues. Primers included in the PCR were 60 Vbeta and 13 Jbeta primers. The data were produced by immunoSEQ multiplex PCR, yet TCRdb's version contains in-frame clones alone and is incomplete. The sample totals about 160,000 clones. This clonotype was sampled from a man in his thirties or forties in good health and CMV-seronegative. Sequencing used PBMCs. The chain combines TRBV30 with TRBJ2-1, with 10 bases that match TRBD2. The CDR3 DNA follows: TGTGCCTGGAGGGATAGCGGGAGGTTATACAATGAGCAGTTCTTC. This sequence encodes CAWRDSGRLYNEQFF. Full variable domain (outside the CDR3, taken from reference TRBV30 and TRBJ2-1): SQTIHQWPATLVQPVGSPLSLECTVEGTSNPNLYWYRQAAGRGLQLLFYSVGIGQISSEVPQNLSASRPQDRQFILSSKKLLLSDSGFYLCAWRDSGRLYNEQFFGPGTRLTVL.